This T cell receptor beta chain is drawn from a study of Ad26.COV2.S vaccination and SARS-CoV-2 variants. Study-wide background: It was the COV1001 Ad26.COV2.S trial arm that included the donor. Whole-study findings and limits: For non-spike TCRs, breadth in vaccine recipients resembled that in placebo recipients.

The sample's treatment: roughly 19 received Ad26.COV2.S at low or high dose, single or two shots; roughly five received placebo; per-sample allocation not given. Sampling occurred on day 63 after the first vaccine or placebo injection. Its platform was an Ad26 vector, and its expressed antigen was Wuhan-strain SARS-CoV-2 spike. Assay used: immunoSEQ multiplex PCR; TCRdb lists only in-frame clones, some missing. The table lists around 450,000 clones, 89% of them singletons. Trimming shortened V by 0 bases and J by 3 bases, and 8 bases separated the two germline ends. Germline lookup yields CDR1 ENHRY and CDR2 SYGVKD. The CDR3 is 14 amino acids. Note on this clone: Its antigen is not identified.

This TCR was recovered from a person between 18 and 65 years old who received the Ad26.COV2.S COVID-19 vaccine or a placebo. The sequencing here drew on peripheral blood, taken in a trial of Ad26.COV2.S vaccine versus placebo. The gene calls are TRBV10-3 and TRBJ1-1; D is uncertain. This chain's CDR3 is CAISESGMDTEAFF. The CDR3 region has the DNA TGTGCCATCAGTGAGTCGGGGATGGACACTGAAGCTTTCTTT.